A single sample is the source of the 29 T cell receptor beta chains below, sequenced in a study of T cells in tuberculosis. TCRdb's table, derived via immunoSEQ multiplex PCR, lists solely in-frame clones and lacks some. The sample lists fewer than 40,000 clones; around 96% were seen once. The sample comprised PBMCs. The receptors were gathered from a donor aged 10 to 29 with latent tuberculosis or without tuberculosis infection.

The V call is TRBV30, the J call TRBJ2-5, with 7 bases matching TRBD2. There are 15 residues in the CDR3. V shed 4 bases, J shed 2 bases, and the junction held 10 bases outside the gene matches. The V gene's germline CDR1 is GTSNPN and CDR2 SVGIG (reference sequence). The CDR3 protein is CAWNFGGSGQETQYF. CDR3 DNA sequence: TGTGCCTGGAATTTCGGGGGGTCGGGTCAAGAGACCCAGTACTTC.

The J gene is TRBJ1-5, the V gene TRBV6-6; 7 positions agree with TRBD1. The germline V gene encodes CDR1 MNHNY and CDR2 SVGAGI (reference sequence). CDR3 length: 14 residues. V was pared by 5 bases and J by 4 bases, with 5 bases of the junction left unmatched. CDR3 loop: CASSVGQKNQPQHF. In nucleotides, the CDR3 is TGTGCCAGCAGTGTGGGACAGAAAAATCAGCCCCAGCATTTT.

CDR3 sequence (DNA): TGCGCCAGCAGCTTCCAAACTAGCGCCAGTCCAGATACGCAGTATTTT. It translates to CASSFQTSASPDTQYF. The chain is built from TRBV4-1 and TRBJ2-3, with TRBD2 matching over 7 bases. Germline values: CDR1 MGHRA, CDR2 YSYEKL. The CDR3 sequence is 16 residues long. Trimming at V came to 5 bases and at J to 4 bases, leaving 12 bases not matched to a gene.

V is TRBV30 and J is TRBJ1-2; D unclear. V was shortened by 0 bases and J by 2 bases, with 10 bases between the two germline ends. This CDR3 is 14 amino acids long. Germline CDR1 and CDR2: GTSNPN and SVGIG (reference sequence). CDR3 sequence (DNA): TGTGCCTGGAGTGTACTCGTAGCGAACTATGGCTACACCTTC. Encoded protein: CAWSVLVANYGYTF.

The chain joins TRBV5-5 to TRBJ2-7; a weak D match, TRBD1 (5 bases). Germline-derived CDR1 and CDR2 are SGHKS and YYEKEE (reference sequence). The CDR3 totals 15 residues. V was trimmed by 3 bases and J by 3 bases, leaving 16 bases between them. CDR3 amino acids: CASSWGIRGYYEQYF. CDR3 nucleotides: TGTGCCAGCAGCTGGGGAATAAGGGGATACTACGAGCAGTACTTC. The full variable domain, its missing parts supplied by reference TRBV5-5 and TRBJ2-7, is DAGVTQSPTHLIKTRGQQVTLRCSPISGHKSVSWYQQVLGQGPQFIFQYYEKEERGRGNFPDRFSARQFPNYSSELNVNALLLGDSALYLCASSWGIRGYYEQYFGPGTRLTVT.

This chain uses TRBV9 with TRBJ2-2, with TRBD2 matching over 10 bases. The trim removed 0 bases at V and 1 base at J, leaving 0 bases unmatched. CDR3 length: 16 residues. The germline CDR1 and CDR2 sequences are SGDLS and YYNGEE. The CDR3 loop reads CASSVASGGNTGELFF. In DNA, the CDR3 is TGTGCCAGCAGCGTAGCTAGCGGGGGGAACACCGGGGAGCTGTTTTTT.

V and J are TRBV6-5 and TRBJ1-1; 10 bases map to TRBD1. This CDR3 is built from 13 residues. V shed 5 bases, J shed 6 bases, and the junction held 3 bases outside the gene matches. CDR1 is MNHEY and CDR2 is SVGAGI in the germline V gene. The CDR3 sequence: CASSTTGGPEAFF. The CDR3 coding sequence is TGTGCCAGCAGTACGACAGGGGGCCCTGAAGCTTTCTTT.

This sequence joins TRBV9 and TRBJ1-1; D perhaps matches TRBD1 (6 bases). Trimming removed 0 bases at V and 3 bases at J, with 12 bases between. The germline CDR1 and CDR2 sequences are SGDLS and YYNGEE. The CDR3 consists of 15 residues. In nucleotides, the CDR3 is TGTGCCAGCAGCGTAGAGGGGGGGTTATACACTGAAGCTTTCTTT. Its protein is CASSVEGGLYTEAFF.

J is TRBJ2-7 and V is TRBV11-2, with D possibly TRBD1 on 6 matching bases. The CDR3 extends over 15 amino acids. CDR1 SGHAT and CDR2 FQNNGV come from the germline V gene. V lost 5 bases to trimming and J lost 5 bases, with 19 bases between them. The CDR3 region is CASSPWAKGENEQYF. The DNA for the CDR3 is TGTGCCAGCAGCCCGTGGGCGAAGGGGGAAAACGAGCAGTACTTC.

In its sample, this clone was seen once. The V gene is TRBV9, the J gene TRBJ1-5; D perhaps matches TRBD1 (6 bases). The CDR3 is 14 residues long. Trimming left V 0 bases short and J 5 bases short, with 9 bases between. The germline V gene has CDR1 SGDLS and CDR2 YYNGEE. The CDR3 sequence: CASSVGPGDQPQHF. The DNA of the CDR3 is TGTGCCAGCAGCGTAGGGCCAGGGGATCAGCCCCAGCATTTT.

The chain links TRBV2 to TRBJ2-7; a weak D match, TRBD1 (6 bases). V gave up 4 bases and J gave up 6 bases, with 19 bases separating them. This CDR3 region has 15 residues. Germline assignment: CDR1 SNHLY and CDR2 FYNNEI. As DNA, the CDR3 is TGTGCCAGCAGTGCAGACCGGGATAGGGGGAGCGAGCAGTACTTC. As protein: CASSADRDRGSEQYF.

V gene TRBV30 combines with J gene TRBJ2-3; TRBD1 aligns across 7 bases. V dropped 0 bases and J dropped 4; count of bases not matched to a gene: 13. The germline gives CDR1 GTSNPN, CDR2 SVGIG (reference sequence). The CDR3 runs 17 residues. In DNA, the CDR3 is TGTGCCTGGAGTGTACGGGGAAGGGGGCGAAGGCCAGATACGCAGTATTTT. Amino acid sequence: CAWSVRGRGRRPDTQYF.

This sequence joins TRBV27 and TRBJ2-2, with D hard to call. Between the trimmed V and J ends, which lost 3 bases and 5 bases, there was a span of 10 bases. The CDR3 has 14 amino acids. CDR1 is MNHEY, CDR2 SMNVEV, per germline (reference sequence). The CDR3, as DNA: TGTGCCAGCAGTTTTAATCTAGGAACCGGGGAGCTGTTTTTT. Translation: CASSFNLGTGELFF.

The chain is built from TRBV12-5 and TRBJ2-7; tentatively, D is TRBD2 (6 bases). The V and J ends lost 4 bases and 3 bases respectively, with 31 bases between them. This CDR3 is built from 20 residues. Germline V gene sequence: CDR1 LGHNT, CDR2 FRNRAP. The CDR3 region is CASGSPTLSISPGAVYEQYF. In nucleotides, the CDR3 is TGTGCTAGTGGTTCTCCGACCCTTTCGATCTCCCCGGGAGCAGTCTACGAGCAGTACTTC.

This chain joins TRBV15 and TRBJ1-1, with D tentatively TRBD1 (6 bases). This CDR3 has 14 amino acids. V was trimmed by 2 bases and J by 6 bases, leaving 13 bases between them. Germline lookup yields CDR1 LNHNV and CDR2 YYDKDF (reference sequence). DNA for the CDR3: TGTGCCACCAGCAGACCCAACAGGGCCCCTGAAGCTTTCTTT. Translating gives CATSRPNRAPEAFF.

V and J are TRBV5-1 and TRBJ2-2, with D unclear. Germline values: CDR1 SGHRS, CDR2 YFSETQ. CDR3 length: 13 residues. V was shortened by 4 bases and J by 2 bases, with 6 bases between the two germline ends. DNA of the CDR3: TGCGCCAGCAGCGTAAGCAACACCGGGGAGCTGTTTTTT. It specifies CASSVSNTGELFF.

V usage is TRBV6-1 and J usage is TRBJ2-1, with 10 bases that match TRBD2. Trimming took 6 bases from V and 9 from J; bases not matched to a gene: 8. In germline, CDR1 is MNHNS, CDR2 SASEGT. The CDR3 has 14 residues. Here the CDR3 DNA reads TGTGCCAGCAGGGAGGGACTAGCGATCGGTGAGCAGTTCTTC. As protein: CASREGLAIGEQFF.

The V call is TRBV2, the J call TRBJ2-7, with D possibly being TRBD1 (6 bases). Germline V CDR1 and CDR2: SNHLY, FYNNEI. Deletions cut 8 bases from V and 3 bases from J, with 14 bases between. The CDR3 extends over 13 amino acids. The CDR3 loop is CASSTGVIYEQYF. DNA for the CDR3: TGTGCCAGCTCGACAGGCGTCATCTACGAGCAGTACTTC.

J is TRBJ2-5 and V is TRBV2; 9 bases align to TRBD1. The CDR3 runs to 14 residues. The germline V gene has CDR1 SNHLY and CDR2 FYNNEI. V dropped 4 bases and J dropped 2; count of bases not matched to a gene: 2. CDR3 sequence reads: CASSGTGDQETQYF. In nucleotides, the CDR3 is TGTGCCAGCAGTGGGACAGGGGATCAAGAGACCCAGTACTTC.

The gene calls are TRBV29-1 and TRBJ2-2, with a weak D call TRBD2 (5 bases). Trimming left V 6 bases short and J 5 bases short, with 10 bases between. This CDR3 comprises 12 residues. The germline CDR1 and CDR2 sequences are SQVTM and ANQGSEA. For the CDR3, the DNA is TGCAGCGTAGTTGGAGGAACCGGGGAGCTGTTTTTT. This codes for CSVVGGTGELFF.

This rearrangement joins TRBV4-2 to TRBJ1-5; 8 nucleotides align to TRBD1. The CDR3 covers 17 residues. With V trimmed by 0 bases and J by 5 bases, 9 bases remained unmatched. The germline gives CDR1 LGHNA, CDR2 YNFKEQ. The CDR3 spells CASSQDLGRTGHQPQHF. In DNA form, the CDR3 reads TGTGCCAGCAGCCAAGATTTGGGGAGGACAGGGCATCAGCCCCAGCATTTT.

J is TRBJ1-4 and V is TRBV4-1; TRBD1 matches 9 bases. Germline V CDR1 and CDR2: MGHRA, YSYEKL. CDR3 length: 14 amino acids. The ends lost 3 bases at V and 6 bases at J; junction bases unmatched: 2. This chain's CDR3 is CASSQRTGDEKLFF. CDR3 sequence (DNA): TGCGCCAGCAGCCAGAGGACAGGGGATGAAAAACTGTTTTTT.

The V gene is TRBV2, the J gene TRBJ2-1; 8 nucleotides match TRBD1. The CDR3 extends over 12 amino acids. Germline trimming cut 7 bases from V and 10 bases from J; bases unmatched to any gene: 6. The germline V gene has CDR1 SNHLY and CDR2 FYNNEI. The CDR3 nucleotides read TGTGCCAGCACGACGACAGGGGACGAGCAGTTCTTC. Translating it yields CASTTTGDEQFF.

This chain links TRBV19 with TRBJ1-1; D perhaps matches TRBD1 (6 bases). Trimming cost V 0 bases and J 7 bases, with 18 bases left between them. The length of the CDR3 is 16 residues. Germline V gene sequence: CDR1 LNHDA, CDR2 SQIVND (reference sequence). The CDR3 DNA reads TGTGCCAGTAGTATAGATCCGTTAGGGGGATGGAGTGAAGCTTTCTTT. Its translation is CASSIDPLGGWSEAFF.

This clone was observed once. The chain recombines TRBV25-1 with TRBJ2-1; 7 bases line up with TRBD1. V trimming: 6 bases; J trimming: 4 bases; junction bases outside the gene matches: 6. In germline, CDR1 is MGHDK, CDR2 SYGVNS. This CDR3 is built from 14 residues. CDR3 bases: TGTGCCAGCAGGGAAGGACAGGCTTACAATGAGCAGTTCTTC. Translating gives CASREGQAYNEQFF.

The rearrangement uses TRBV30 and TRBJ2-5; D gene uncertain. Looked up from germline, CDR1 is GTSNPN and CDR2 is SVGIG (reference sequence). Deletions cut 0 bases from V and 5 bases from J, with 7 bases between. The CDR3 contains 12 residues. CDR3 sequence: CAWSVGYETQYF. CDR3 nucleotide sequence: TGTGCCTGGAGTGTGGGCTACGAGACCCAGTACTTC.

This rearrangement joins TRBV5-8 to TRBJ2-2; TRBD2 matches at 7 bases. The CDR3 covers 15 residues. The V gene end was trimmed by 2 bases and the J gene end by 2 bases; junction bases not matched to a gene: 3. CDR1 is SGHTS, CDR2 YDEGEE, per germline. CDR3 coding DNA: TGTGCCAGCAGCTTAGGCGGGGGAAACACCGGGGAGCTGTTTTTT. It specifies CASSLGGGNTGELFF.

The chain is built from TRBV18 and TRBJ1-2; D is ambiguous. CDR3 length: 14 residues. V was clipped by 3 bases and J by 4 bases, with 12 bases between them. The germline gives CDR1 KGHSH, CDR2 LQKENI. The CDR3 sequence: CASSPGPKSYGYTF. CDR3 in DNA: TGTGCCAGCTCACCTGGGCCAAAATCCTATGGCTACACCTTC. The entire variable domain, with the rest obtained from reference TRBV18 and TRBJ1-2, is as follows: NAGVMQNPRHLVRRRGQEARLRCSPMKGHSHVYWYRQLPEEGLKFMVYLQKENIIDESGMPKERFSAEFPKEGPSILRIQQVVRGDSAAYFCASSPGPKSYGYTFGSGTRLTVV.

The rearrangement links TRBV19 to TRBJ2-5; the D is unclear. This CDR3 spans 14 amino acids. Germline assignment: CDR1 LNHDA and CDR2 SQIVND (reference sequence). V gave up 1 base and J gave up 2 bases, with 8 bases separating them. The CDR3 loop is CASSIGGRQETQYF. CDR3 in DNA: TGTGCCAGTAGTATAGGTGGCAGACAAGAGACCCAGTACTTC.